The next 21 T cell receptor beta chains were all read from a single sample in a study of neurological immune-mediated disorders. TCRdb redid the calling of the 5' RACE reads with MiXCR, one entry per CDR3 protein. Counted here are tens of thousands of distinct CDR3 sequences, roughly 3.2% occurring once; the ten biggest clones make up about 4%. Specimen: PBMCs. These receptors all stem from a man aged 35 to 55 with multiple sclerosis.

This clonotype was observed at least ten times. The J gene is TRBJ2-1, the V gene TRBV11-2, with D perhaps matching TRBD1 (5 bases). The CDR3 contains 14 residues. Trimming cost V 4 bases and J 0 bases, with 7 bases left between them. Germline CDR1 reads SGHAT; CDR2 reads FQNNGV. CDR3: CASSSDTSYNEQFF. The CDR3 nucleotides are TGTGCCAGCAGCTCGGACACCTCCTACAATGAGCAGTTCTTC.

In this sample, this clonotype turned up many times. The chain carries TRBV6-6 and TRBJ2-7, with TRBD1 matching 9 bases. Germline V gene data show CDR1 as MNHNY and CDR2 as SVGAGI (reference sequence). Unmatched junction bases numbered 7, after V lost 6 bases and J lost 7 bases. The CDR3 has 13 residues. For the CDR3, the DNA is TGTGCCAGCAGGTCGGGACAGGGAAAAGAGCAGTACTTC. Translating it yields CASRSGQGKEQYF.

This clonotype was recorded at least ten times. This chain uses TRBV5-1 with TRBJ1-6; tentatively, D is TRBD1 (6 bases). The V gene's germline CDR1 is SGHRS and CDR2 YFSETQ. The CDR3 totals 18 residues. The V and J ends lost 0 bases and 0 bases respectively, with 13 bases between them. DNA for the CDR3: TGCGCCAGCAGCTTGGAGGGGGGGCCGAGCTCCTATAATTCACCCCTCCACTTT. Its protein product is CASSLEGGPSSYNSPLHF.

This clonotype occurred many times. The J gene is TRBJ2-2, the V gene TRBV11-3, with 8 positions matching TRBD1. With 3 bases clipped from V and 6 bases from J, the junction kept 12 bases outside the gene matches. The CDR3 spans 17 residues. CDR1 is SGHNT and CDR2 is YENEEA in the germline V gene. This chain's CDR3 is CASSLLSAQGVAGELFF. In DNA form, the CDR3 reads TGTGCCAGCAGCTTGCTATCTGCACAGGGGGTAGCCGGGGAGCTGTTTTTT. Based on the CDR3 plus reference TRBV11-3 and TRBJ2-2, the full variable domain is EAGVVQSPRYKIIEKKQPVAFWCNPISGHNTLYWYLQNLGQGPELLIRYENEEAVDDSQLPKDRFSAERLKGVDSTLKIQPAELGDSAVYLCASSLLSAQGVAGELFFGEGSRLTVL.

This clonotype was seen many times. The CDR3 region has the DNA TGTGCCAGCAGCCAAGGACAGGCCACCTATGGCTACACCTTC. Translating it yields CASSQGQATYGYTF. The gene calls are TRBV3-1 and TRBJ1-2; a weak D match, TRBD1 (6 bases). Germline V gene data show CDR1 as LGHDT and CDR2 as YNNKEL (reference sequence). The CDR3 contains 14 residues. The V gene lost 1 base and the J gene lost 4 bases, with 10 bases spanning the gap.

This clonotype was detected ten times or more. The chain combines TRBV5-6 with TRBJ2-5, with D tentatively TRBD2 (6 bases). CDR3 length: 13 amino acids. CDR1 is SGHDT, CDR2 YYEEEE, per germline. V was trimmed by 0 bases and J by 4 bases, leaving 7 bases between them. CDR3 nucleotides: TGTGCCAGCAGCTTGGCCGGGAGAGAGACCCAGTACTTC. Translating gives CASSLAGRETQYF.

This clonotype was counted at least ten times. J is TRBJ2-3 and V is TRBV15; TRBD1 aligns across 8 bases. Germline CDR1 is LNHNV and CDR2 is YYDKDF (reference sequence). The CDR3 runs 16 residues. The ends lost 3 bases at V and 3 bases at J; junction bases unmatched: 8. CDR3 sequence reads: CATSSRPGGETDTQYF. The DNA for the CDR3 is TGTGCCACCAGCAGTAGGCCAGGGGGCGAAACAGATACGCAGTATTTT.

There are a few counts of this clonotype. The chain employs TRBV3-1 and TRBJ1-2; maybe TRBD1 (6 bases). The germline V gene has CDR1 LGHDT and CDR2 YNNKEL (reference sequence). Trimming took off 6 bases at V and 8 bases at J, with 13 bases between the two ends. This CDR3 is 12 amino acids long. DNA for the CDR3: TGTGCCAGCAGTCCTGGGGGCCAAGGCTACACCTTC. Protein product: CASSPGGQGYTF.

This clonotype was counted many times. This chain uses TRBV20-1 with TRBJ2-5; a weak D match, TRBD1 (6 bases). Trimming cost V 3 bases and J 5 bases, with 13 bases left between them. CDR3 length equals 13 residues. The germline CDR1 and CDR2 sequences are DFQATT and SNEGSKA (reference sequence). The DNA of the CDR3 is TGCAGTGCTAGTAGACAGGTCCAGGAGACCCAGTACTTC. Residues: CSASRQVQETQYF.

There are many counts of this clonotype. The CDR3, as DNA: TGTGCCAGCAGCACCGGGACTAGCGGTAACAATGAGCAGTTCTTC. Protein: CASSTGTSGNNEQFF. The chain couples TRBV6-1 to TRBJ2-1, with 11 bases lining up with TRBD2. CDR3 length: 15 residues. Trimming at V came to 6 bases and at J to 5 bases, leaving 6 bases not matched to a gene. CDR1 is MNHNS, CDR2 SASEGT, per germline.

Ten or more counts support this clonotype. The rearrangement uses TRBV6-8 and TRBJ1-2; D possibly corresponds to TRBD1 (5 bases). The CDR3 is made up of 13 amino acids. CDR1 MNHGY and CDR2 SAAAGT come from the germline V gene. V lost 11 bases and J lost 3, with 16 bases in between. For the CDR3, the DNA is TGTGCCCAGAGACCCAGGGTATACTATGGCTACACCTTC. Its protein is CAQRPRVYYGYTF.

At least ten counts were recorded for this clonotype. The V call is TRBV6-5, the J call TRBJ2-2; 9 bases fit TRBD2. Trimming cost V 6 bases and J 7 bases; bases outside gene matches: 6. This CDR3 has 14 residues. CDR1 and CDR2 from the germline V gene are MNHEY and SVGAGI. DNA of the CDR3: TGTGCCAGCAGACCGGGACTAGCCAGCGGGGAGCTGTTTTTT. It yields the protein CASRPGLASGELFF.

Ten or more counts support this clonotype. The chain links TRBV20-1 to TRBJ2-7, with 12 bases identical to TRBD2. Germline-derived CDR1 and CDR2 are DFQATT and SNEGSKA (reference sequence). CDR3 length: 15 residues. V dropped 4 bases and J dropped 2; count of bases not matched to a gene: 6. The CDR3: CSATPRTSGAYEQYF. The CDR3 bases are TGCAGTGCTACTCCCCGGACTAGCGGGGCCTACGAGCAGTACTTC.

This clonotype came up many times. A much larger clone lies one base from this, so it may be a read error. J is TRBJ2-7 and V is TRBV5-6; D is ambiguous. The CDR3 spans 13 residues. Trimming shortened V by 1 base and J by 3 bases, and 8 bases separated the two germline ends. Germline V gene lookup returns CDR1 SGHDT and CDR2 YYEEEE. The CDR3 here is CASSLKYDYEQYF. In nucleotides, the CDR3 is TGTGCCAGCAGCTTGAAGTATGACTACGAGCAGTACTTC. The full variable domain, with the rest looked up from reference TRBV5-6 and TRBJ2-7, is DAGVTQSPTHLIKTRGQQVTLRCSPKSGHDTVSWYQQALGQGPQFIFQYYEEEERQRGNFPDRFSGHQFPNYSSELNVNALLLGDSALYLCASSLKYDYEQYFGPGTRLTVT.

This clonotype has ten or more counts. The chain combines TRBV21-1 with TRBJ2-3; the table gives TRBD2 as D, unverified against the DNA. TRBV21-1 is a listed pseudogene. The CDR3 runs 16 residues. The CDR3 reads CASSKNTAGGPDTQYF. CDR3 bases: TGTGCCAGCAGCAAAAATACAGCGGGGGGGCCAGATACGCAGTATTTT.

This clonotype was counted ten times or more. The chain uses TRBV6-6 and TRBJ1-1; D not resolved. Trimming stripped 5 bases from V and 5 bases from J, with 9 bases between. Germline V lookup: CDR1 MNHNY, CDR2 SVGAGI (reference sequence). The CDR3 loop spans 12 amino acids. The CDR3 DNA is TGTGCCAGCAGTCTTGGGGTAACTGAAGCTTTCTTT. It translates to CASSLGVTEAFF.

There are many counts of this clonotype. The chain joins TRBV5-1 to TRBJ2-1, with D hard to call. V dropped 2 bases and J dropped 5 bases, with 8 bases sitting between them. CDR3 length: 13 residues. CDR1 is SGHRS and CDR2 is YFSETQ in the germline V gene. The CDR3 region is CASSLGNNNEQFF. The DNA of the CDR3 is TGCGCCAGCAGCTTAGGAAATAACAATGAGCAGTTCTTC.

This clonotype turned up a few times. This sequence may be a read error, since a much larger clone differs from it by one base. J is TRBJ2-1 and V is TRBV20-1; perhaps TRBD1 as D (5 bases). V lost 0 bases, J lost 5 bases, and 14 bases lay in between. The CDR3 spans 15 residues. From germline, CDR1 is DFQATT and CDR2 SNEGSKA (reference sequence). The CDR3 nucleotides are TGCAGTGCTAGAGATTACGGAAAGGGGAACAATGAGCAGTTCTTC. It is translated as CSARDYGKGNNEQFF.

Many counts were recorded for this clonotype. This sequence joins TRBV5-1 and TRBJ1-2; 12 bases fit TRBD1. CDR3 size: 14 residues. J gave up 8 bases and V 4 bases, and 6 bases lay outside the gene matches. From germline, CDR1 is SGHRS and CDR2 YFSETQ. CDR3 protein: CASSPGTGGEGYTF. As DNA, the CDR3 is TGCGCCAGCAGCCCCGGGACAGGGGGCGAAGGCTACACCTTC.

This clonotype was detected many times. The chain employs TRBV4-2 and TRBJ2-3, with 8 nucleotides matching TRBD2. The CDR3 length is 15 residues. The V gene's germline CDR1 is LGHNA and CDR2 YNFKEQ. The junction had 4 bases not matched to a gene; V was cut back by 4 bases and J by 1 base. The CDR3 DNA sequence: TGTGCCAGCAGCCCAACAGCGGGAGGCACAGATACGCAGTATTTT. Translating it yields CASSPTAGGTDTQYF.

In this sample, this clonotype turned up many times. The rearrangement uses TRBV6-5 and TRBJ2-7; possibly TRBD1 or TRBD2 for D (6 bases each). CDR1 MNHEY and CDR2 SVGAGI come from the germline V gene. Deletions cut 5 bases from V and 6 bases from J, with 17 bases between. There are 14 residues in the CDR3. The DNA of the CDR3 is TGTGCCAGCAGTCCTAGTTGGGGGGCTGGCGAGCAGTACTTC. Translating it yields CASSPSWGAGEQYF.